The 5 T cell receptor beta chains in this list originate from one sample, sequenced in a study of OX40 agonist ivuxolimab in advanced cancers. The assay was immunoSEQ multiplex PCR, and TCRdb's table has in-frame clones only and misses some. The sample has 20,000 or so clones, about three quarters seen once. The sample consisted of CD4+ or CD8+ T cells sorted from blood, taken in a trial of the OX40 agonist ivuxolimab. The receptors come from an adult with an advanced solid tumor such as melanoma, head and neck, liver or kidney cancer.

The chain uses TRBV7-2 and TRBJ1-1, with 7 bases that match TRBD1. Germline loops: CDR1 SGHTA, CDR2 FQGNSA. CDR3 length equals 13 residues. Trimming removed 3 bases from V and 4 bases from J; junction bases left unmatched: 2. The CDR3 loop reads CASSFYRGTEAFF. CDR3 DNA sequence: TGTGCCAGCAGCTTCTACAGGGGCACTGAAGCTTTCTTT.

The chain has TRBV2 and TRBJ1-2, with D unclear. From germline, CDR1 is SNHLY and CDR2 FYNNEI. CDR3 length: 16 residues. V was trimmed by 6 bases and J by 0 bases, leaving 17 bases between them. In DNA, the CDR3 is TGTGCCAGCAGCTTAGCGACCTCCCTCCCTAACTATGGCTACACCTTC. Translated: CASSLATSLPNYGYTF.

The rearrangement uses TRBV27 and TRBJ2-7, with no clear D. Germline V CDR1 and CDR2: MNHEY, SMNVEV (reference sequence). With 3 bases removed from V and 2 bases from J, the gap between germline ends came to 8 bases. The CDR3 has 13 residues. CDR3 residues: CASSFSITYEQYF. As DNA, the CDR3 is TGTGCCAGCAGTTTTTCCATAACCTACGAGCAGTACTTC.

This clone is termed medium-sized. CDR3 in amino acids: CASSYRTGLGPNTQYF. In DNA form, the CDR3 reads TGTGCCAGCAGTTACCGTACGGGACTAGGCCCTAATACGCAGTATTTT. The chain uses TRBV6-5 and TRBJ2-3, with 8 bases matching TRBD2. This CDR3 region has 16 residues. V lost 2 bases and J lost 7; bases outside the gene matches: 11. Germline CDR1 and CDR2: MNHEY and SVGAGI.

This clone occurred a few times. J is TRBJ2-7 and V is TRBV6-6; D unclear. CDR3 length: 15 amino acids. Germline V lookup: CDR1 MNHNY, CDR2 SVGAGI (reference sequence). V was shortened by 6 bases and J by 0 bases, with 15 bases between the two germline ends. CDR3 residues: CASSNGPTDSYEQYF. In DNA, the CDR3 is TGTGCCAGCAGCAATGGGCCAACGGACTCCTACGAGCAGTACTTC.